This T cell receptor (beta chain) was identified in a study of CD8+ T cells in alopecia areata. About the study: Twice daily, treated patients received 5 to 10 mg of oral tofacitinib. General observations from the study: The study found tofacitinib significantly decreased scalp clonality and expanded CD8+ clones among the top 100.

After isolation, RNA underwent reverse transcription to generate cDNA as the sequencing template. TCRdb's table, derived via immunoSEQ multiplex PCR, lists solely in-frame clones and lacks some. The sample records a few hundred thousand clones, over 60% being singletons. This clone was picked up a small number of times. What it recognizes is unknown. This specimen includes other DNA sequences encoding the same CDR3. Treatment meaning: oral pan-JAK inhibitor, 5-10 mg twice daily. The authors sorted CD4+ and CD8+ T cells from PBMCs. The CDR3 runs 13 residues. Per the germline V gene, CDR1 is SQVTM and CDR2 is ANQGSEA. V lost 4 bases and J 2 bases, leaving 11 bases between the germline ends.

The source material was CD4+ T cells sorted from blood, sampled between weeks 43 and 45, from a patient treated with tofacitinib. This sequence was found in a human donor with alopecia areata. V usage is TRBV29-1 and J usage is TRBJ1-1, with D unclear. The CDR3 DNA reads as TGCAGCGTTGCTCGCAGGCTTAACACTGAAGCTTTCTTT. This encodes CSVARRLNTEAFF.